The T cell receptor beta chain under discussion was sequenced for a study of Tregs in tolerant kidney transplant recipients. General study findings and limits: Few patients were studied, so findings need validation in larger groups.

The method was immunoSEQ multiplex PCR; TCRdb's version includes in-frame clones alone and lacks a portion of them. The sample lists more than 70,000 clones; more than 85% were seen once. The nonmyeloablative bone marrow transplants came from related graft donors, with transient mixed chimerism. With respect to this clone: Its target is not known.

The sample was CD4+ T cells from blood (PBMCs), taken 24 months after the transplant. This sequence was found in a human patient who received a combined kidney and bone marrow transplant. Some T cells may have originated in the graft donor.

In nucleotides, the CDR3 is TGCGCCAGCAGCTTGTATAAAGCGGGGGTGGAAGATACGCAGTATTTT. This codes for CASSLYKAGVEDTQYF. This chain joins TRBV5-1 and TRBJ2-3; 8 bases map to TRBD2. J lost 5 bases, V lost 1 base, and 9 bases had no gene match. The CDR3 spans 16 residues. Germline CDR1 and CDR2: SGHRS and YFSETQ.